This TCR beta chain emerged from a study of identical twins. This CDR3 contains 13 residues. CDR1 is MNHEY and CDR2 is SMNVEV in the germline V gene (reference sequence). The trim removed 4 bases at V and 12 bases at J, leaving 8 bases unmatched. Every donor was a healthy Caucasian. Template switching added a universal primer site; cDNA carried unique molecular identifiers. Via MiXCR, TCRdb re-called the 5' RACE reads, giving one row per CDR3 protein. The sample records roughly 280,000 distinct CDR3 sequences, less than 9.5% being singletons. These sequences were also reported in another study, on yellow fever vaccine responses in identical twins.

This receptor was obtained from a woman under 30 in good health. Material: CD8+ T cells sorted from blood. V is TRBV27 and J is TRBJ2-1, with 8 bases identical to TRBD1. CDR3 region: CASSSSGQGGQFF. CDR3 bases: TGTGCCAGCAGTTCCTCAGGACAGGGAGGGCAGTTCTTC.